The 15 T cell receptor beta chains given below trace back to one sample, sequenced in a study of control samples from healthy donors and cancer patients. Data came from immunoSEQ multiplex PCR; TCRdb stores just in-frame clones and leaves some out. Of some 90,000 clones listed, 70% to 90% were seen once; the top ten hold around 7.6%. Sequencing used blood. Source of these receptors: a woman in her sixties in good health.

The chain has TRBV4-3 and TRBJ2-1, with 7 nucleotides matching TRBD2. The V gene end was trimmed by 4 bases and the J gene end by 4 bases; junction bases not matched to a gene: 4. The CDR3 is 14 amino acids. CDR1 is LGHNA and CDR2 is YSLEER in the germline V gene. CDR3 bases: TGCGCCAGCAGCCCTAGCGGAGCTTACAATGAGCAGTTCTTC. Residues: CASSPSGAYNEQFF.

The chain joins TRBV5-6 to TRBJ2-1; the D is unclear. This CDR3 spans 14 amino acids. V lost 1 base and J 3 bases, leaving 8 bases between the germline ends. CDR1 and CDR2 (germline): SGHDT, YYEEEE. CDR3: CASSLWVRYNEQFF. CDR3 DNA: TGTGCCAGCAGCTTGTGGGTACGCTACAATGAGCAGTTCTTC. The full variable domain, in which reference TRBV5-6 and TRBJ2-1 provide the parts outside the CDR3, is DAGVTQSPTHLIKTRGQQVTLRCSPKSGHDTVSWYQQALGQGPQFIFQYYEEEERQRGNFPDRFSGHQFPNYSSELNVNALLLGDSALYLCASSLWVRYNEQFFGPGTRLTVL.

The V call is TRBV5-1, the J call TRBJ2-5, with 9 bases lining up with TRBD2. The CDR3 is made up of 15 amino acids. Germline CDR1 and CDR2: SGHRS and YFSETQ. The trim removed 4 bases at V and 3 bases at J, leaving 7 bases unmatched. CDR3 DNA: TGCGCCAGCAGCCGAGCGGGAGGCAAAGAAGAGACCCAGTACTTC. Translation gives CASSRAGGKEETQYF.

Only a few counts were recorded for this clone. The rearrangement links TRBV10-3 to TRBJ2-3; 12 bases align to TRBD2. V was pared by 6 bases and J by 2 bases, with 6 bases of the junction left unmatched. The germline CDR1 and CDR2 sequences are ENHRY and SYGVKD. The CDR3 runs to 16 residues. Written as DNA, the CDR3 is TGTGCCATCAGCCTAGGGACTAGCGGGCTCACAGATACGCAGTATTTT. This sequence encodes CAISLGTSGLTDTQYF.

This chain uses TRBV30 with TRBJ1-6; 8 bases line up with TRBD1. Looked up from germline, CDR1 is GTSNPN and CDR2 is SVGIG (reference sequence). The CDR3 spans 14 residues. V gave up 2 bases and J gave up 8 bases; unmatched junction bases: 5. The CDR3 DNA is TGTGCCTGGAGTCGGACAGGGAGGGATTCACCCCTCCACTTT. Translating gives CAWSRTGRDSPLHF.

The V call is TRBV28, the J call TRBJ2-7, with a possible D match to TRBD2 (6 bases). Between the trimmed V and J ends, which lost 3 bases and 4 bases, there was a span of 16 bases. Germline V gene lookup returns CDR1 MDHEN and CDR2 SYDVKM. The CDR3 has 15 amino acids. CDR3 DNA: TGTGCCAGCAGTTTGGCCCCCCGGGAGAGGTACGAGCAGTACTTC. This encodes CASSLAPRERYEQYF.

The CDR3 region is CASSEEETQYF. CDR3 coding DNA: TGTGCCAGCAGTGAGGAGGAGACCCAGTACTTC. The rearrangement joins TRBV6-6 to TRBJ2-5; D gene unclear. Trimming removed 5 bases at V and 5 bases at J, with 6 bases between. Germline V gene sequence: CDR1 MNHNY, CDR2 SVGAGI (reference sequence). CDR3 length: 11 residues.

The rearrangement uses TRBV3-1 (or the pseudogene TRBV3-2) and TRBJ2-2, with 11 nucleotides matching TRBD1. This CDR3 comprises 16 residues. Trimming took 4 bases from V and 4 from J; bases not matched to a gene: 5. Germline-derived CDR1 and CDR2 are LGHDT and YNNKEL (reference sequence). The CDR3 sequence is CASSPGTGGFTGELFF. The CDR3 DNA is TGTGCCAGCAGCCCCGGGACAGGGGGTTTCACCGGGGAGCTGTTTTTT.

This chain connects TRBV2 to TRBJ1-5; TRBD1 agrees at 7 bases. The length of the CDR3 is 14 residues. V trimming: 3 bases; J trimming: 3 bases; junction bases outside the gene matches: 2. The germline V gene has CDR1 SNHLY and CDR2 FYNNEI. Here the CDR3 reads CASSEGTVNQPQHF. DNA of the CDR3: TGTGCCAGCAGTGAGGGGACAGTCAATCAGCCCCAGCATTTT.

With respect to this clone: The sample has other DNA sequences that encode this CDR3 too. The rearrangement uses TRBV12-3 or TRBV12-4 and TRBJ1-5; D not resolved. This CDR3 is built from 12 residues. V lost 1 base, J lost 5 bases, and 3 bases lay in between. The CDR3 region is CASSLVDQPQHF. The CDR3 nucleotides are TGTGCCAGCAGTTTAGTTGATCAGCCCCAGCATTTT.

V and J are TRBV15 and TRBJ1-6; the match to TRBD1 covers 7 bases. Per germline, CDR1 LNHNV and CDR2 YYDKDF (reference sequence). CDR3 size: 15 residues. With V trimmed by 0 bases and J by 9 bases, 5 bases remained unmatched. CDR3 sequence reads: CATSRERGHGSPLHF. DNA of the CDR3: TGTGCCACCAGCAGAGAAAGGGGGCATGGTTCACCCCTCCACTTT. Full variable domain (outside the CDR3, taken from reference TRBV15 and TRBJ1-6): DAMVIQNPRYQVTQFGKPVTLSCSQTLNHNVMYWYQQKSSQAPKLLFHYYDKDFNNEADTPDNFQSRRPNTSFCFLDIRSPGLGDTAMYLCATSRERGHGSPLHFGNGTRLTVT.

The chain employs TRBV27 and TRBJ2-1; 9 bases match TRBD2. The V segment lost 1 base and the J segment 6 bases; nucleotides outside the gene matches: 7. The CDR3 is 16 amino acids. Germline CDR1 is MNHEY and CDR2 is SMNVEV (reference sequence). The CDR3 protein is CASSLLGGRGPNEQFF. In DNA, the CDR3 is TGTGCCAGCAGTTTATTGGGCGGGAGGGGGCCCAATGAGCAGTTCTTC.

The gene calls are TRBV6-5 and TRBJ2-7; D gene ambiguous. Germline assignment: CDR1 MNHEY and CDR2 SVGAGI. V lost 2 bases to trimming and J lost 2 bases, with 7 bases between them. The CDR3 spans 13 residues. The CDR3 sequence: CASSYGKTYEQYF. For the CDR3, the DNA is TGTGCCAGCAGTTACGGGAAAACCTACGAGCAGTACTTC.

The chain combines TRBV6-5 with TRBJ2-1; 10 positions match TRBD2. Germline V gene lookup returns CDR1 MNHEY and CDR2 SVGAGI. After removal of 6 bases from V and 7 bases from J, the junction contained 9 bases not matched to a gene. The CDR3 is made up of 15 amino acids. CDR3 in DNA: TGTGCCAGCAGCGGAGCGGGGGGGAGGGTAAATGAGCAGTTCTTC. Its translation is CASSGAGGRVNEQFF.

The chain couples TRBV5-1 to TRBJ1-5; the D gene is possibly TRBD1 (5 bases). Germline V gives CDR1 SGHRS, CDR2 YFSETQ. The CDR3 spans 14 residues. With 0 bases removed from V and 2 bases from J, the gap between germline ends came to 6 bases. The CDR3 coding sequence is TGCGCCAGCAGCTTGGAAGGGGGCAATCAGCCCCAGCATTTT. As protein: CASSLEGGNQPQHF.